The present T cell receptor beta chain was sequenced within a study of patients and donors after allogeneic stem cell transplantation (dated by TCRdb to about 2020). About this clonotype: The target of this receptor is not known. Within one base of it there is no much larger clone, and no base qualities were kept.

CDR1 and CDR2, looked up from the germline V gene, are SGHRS and YFSETQ. The CDR3 goes from the cysteine to the phenylalanine over 15 residues. Just CDR3 DNA is preserved here, 45 bases in frame from base 1. The trim is 4 bases for V and 3 bases for J, with a gap of 17 bases between the germline ends. Library method: RT-PCR. TCRdb records NextSeq 550 as the sequencer. The public sequencing data were trimmed at Q25 with fastp and processed into clonotypes with MiXCR by TCRdb, which kept only in-frame beta chains. Duplicate CDR3 protein sequences are folded into a single record with the most common DNA and genes. The sample profile shows about 110,000 distinct CDR3 sequences; roughly 37% of them were found once. 25% to 35% of the sample rests with the top ten.

The TCR originated in a human donor who was either an allogeneic HSCT recipient or a stem cell or donor lymphocyte infusion donor (not recorded which). It is not recorded whose cells these are; they may come from a transplant donor. The sequence is built from TRBV5-1 and TRBJ2-7; the D segment could be TRBD2, given 5 matching bases. Sequenced input: blood, either unsorted or a sorted T cell fraction (not recorded which). The DNA sequence follows: TGCGCCAGCAGCCCGGGGTTAGGACGGGACTACGAGCAGTACTTC. It specifies CASSPGLGRDYEQYF.